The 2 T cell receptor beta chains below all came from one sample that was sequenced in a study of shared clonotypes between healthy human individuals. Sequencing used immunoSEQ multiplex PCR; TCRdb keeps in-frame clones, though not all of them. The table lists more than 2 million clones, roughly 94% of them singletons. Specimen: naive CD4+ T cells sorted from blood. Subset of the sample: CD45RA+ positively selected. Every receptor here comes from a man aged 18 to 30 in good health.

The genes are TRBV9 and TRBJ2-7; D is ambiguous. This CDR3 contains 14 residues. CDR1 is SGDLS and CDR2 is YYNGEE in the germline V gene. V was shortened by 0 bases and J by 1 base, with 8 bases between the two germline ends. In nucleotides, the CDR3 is TGTGCCAGCAGCGTAGGATCAATTTCCTACGAGCAGTACTTC. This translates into CASSVGSISYEQYF.

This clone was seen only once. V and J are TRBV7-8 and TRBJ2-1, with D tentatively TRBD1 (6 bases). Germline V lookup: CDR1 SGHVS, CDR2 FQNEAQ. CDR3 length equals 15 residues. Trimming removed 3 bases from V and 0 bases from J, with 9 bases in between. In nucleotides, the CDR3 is TGTGCCAGCAGCTTCGGACAGAGCTCCTACAATGAGCAGTTCTTC. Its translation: CASSFGQSSYNEQFF.